Listed below are T cell receptor beta chains from one sample, sequenced in a study of monozygotic twins with inflammatory bowel disease. TCRdb reprocessed the 5' RACE reads, keeping one entry per CDR3 protein, no DNA. This repertoire comprises under 200,000 distinct CDR3 sequences; its ten largest clones make up 2.5% to 3%. The sequenced sample was blood. These receptors were collected from a human donor with ulcerative colitis or Crohn's disease, or a healthy co-twin of an affected twin (not recorded which). The CDR3 runs from the conserved cysteine through the conserved F or W.

V,J,CDR3
TRBV7-2,TRBJ2-1,CASSLAWERNEQFF
TRBV7-2,TRBJ2-7,CASSLGDTSGVGHEQYF
TRBV28,TRBJ2-5,CASKTTSGRLGETQYF
TRBV7-6,TRBJ2-1,CACSLAWSSYNEQFF
TRBV20-1,TRBJ2-7,CSALPGQGGIEQYF
TRBV7-2,TRBJ1-1,CASSLNSIQGGNTEAFF
TRBV5-1,TRBJ2-3,CASSLEAGSGDTQYF
TRBV18,TRBJ2-6,CASSTDRSSGANVLTF
TRBV12-3/TRBV12-4,TRBJ1-2,CASGNDRGGYTF
TRBV7-2,TRBJ2-7,CASSLSGQASYEQYF
TRBV5-1,TRBJ2-1,CASSLARKATDNEQFF
TRBV19,TRBJ1-1,CASSLQGTAEAFF
TRBV11-2,TRBJ2-1,CASSRGTSGSNEQFF
TRBV27,TRBJ1-2,CASSRDRGLGYTF
TRBV5-1,TRBJ2-3,CASSTKLDTQYF
TRBV7-6,TRBJ1-2,CASSLAAGVPNYGYTF
TRBV5-4,TRBJ1-2,CASSLPGPGNYGYTF
TRBV11-2,TRBJ1-2,CASSLERRGSYGYTF
TRBV18,TRBJ2-5,CASSPAAQETQYF
TRBV5-1,TRBJ2-2,CASSRTSGTNTGELFF
TRBV7-3,TRBJ1-5,CASSLQGGQPQHF
TRBV28,TRBJ2-7,CATLTPYEQYF
TRBV5-1,TRBJ2-1,CASRLEVEQFF
TRBV30,TRBJ2-2,CAWSRTSGRNTGELFF
TRBV28,TRBJ1-5,CASTTSLRGKYQPQHF
TRBV6-2/TRBV6-3,TRBJ2-5,CASSFQGRETQYF
TRBV5-1,TRBJ2-2,CASSPTLHFTGELFF
TRBV12-3/TRBV12-4,TRBJ2-2,CASSRTANTGELFF
TRBV29-1,TRBJ1-3,CSVGNRGAGNTIYF
TRBV27,TRBJ2-7,CASRTIVAGAYEQYF
TRBV6-1,TRBJ1-1,CASSGDRALNTEAFF
TRBV27,TRBJ2-3,CASSLNAGGGDTQYF
TRBV10-3,TRBJ2-2,CAIRVGTGELFF
TRBV3-1,TRBJ2-1,CASSQGETSLIDNEQFF
TRBV5-1,TRBJ2-7,CASSGEREGSYEQYF
TRBV7-8,TRBJ1-5,CASSIGLLNQPQHF
TRBV30,TRBJ2-7,CAWSRAGYEQYF
TRBV15,TRBJ2-7,CATSISGTYEQYF
TRBV12-3/TRBV12-4,TRBJ1-1,CASSFQGLSTEAFF
TRBV9,TRBJ2-1,CASSVASSWSGRAFYNEQFF
TRBV12-3/TRBV12-4,TRBJ2-4,CASSGLAVNVLNIQYF